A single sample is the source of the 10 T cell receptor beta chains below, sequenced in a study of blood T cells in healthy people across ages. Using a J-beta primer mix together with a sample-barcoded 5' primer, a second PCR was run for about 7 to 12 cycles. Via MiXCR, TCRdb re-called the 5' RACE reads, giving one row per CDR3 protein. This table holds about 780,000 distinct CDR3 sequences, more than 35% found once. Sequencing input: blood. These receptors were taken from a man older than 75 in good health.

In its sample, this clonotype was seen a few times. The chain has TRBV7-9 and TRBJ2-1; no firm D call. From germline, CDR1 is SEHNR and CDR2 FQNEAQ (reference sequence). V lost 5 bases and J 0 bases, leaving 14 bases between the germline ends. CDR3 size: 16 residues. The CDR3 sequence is CASSRRLDPSYNEQFF. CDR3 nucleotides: TGTGCCAGCAGCCGGAGACTTGACCCCTCCTACAATGAGCAGTTCTTC.

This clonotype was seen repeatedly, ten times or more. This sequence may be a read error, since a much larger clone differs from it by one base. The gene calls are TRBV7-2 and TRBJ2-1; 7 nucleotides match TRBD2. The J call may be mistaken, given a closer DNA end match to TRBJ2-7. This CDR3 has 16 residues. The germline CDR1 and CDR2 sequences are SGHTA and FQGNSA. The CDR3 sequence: CASSISSGATDNEQYF. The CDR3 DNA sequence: TGTGCCAGCAGCATCTCTAGCGGAGCTACCGACAATGAGCAGTACTTC.

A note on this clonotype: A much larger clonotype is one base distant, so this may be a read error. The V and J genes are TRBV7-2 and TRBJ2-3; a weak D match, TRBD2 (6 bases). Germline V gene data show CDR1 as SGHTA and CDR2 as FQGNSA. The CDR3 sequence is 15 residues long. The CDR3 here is CASSFAAGLTDAQYF. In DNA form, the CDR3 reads TGTGCCAGCAGCTTTGCGGCGGGGCTCACAGATGCGCAGTATTTT.

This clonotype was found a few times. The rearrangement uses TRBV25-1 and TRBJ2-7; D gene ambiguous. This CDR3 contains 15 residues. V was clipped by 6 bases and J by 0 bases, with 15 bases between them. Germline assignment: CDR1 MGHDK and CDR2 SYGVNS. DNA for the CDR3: TGTGCCAGCAGGGTAAAGGACGGACGCTCCTACGAGCAGTACTTC. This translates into CASRVKDGRSYEQYF.

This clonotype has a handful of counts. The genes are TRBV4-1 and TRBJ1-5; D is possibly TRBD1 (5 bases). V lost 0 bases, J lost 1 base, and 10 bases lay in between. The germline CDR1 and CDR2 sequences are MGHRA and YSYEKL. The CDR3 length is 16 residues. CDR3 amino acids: CASSQDRWGSNQPQHF. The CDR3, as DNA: TGCGCCAGCAGCCAAGATAGGTGGGGCAGCAATCAGCCCCAGCATTTT.

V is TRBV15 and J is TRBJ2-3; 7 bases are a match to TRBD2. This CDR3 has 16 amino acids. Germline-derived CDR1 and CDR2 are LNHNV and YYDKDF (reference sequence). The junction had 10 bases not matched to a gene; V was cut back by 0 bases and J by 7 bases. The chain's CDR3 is CATSREGSGGMHTQYF. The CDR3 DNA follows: TGTGCCACCAGCAGAGAAGGATCGGGAGGTATGCATACGCAGTATTTT.

The CDR3 spells CASRGTGPNYGYTF. The CDR3 coding sequence is TGTGCCAGCAGGGGGACAGGGCCTAACTATGGCTACACCTTC. The gene calls are TRBV12-3 or TRBV12-4 and TRBJ1-2; 9 nucleotides agree with TRBD1. The V and J ends lost 6 bases and 0 bases, in that order; junction bases with no gene match: 2. This CDR3 is 14 amino acids long.

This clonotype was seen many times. This chain's CDR3 is CSAVLLGGLAGAEQYF. The CDR3 nucleotides read TGCAGTGCCGTCCTCCTAGGGGGACTAGCGGGAGCCGAGCAGTACTTC. This chain joins TRBV20-1 and TRBJ2-7; 14 bases align to TRBD2. CDR3 length: 16 amino acids. CDR1 and CDR2 from the germline V gene are DFQATT and SNEGSKA (reference sequence). Trimming cost V 6 bases and J 6 bases; bases outside gene matches: 13.

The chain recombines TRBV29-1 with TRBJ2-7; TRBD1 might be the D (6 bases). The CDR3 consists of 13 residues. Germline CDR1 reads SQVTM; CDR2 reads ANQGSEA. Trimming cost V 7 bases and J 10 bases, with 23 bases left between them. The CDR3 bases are TGCAGCGGCTGGGGGACACGGGGCGATGGCCAGTACTTC. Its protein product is CSGWGTRGDGQYF.

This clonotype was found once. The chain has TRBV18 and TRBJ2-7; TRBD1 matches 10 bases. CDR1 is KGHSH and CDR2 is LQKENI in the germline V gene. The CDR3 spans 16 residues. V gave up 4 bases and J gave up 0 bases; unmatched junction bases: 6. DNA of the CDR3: TGTGCCAGCTCACGAAAAGGACAGGGGGGCTCCTACGAGCAGTACTTC. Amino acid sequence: CASSRKGQGGSYEQYF.